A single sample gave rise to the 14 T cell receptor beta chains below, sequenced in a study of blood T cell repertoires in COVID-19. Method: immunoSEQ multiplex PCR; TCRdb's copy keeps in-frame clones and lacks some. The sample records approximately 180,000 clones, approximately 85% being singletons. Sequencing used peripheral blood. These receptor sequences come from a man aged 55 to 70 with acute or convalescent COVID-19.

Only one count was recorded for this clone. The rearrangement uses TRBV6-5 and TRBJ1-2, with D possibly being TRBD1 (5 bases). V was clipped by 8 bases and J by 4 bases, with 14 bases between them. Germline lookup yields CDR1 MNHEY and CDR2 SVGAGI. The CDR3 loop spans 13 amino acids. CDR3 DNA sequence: TGTGCCAGCGCCAGGGCCCCTCTCTATGGCTACACCTTC. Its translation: CASARAPLYGYTF.

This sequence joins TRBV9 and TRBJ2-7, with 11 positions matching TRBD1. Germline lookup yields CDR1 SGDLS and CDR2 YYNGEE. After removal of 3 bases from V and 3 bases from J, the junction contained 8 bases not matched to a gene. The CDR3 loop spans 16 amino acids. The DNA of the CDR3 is TGTGCCAGCAGCGAAGGAGCCGGGACAGGGGGCTACGAGCAGTACTTC. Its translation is CASSEGAGTGGYEQYF. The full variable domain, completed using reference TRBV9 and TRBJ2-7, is DSGVTQTPKHLITATGQRVTLRCSPRSGDLSVYWYQQSLDQGLQFLIQYYNGEERAKGNILERFSAQQFPDLHSELNLSSLELGDSALYFCASSEGAGTGGYEQYFGPGTRLTVT.

CDR3 nucleotides: TGTGCCAGCAGTACAAGGACAGCACTCCGGGAGACCCAGTACTTC. Translation gives CASSTRTALRETQYF. The genes are TRBV6-2 or TRBV6-3 and TRBJ2-5; possibly TRBD1 for D (6 bases). The CDR3 length is 15 residues. Germline CDR1 and CDR2: MNHEY and SVGEGT. The V end was cut by 5 bases, the J end by 5 bases, with 18 bases between.

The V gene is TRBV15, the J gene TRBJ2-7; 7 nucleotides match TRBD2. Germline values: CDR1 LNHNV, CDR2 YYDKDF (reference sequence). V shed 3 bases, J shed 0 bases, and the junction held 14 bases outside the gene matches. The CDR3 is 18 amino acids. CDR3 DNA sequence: TGTGCCACCAGCAGGGTACGGGGACTAACAAAAAACTCCTACGAGCAGTACTTC. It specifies CATSRVRGLTKNSYEQYF.

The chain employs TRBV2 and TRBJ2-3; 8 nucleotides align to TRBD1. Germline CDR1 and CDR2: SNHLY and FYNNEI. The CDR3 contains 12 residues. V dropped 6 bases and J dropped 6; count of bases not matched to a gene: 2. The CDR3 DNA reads TGTGCCAGCAGCGGGGACAGGGATACGCAGTATTTT. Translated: CASSGDRDTQYF.

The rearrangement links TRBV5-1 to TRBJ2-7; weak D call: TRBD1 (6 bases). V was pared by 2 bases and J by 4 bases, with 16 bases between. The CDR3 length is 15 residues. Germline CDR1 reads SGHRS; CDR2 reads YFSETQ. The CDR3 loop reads CASSFLAGEEYEQYF. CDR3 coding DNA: TGCGCCAGCAGCTTCTTGGCAGGGGAAGAATACGAGCAGTACTTC.

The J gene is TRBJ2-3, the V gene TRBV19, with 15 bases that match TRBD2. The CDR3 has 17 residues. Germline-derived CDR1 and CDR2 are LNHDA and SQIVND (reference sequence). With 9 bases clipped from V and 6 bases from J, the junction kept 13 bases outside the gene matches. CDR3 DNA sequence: TGTGCCAGCCCTCGGGGACTAGCGGGAGGAAATTGTGATACGCAGTATTTT. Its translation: CASPRGLAGGNCDTQYF.

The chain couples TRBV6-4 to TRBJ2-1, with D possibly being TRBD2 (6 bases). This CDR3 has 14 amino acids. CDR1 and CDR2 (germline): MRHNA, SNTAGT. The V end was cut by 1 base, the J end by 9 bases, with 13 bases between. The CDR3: CASSDLVGGSEQFF. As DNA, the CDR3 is TGTGCCAGCAGTGACTTGGTCGGGGGAAGTGAGCAGTTCTTC.

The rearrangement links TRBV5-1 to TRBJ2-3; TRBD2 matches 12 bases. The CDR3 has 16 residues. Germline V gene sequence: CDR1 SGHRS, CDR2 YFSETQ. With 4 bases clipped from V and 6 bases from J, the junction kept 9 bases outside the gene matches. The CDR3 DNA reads TGCGCCAGCAGCCACCCGACTAGCGGGGGCCGGGATACGCAGTATTTT. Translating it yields CASSHPTSGGRDTQYF.

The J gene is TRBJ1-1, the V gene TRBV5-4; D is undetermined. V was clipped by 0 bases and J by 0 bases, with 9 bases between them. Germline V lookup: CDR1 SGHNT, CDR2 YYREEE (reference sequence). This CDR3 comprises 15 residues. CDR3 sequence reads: CASSLAGFVNTEAFF. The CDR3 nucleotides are TGTGCCAGCAGCTTGGCGGGGTTCGTGAACACTGAAGCTTTCTTT.

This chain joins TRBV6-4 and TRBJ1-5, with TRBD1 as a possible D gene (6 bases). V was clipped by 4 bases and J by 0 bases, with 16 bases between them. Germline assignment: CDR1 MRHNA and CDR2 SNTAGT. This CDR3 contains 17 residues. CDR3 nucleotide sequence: TGTGCCAGCAGTGGGCAGGGGCCAGGTTGTAGCAATCAGCCCCAGCATTTT. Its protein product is CASSGQGPGCSNQPQHF.

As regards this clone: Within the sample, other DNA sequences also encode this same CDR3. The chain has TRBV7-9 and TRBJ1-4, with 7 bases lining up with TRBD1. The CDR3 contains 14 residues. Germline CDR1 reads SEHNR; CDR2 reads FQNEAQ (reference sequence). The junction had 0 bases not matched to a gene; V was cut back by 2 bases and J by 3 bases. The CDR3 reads CASSLTGANEKLFF. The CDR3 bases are TGTGCCAGCAGCTTAACAGGGGCTAATGAAAAACTGTTTTTT.

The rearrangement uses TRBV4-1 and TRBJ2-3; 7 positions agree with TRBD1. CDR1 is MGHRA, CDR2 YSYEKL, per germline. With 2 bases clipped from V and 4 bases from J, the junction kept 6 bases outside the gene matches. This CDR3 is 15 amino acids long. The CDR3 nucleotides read TGCGCCAGCAGCCAACAGACAGGGCGCGCAGATACGCAGTATTTT. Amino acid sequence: CASSQQTGRADTQYF.

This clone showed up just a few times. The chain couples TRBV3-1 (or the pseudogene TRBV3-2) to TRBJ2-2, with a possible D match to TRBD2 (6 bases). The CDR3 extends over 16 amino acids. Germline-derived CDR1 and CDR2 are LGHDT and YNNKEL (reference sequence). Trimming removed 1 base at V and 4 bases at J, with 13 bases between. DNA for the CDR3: TGTGCCAGCAGCCAAGTTGGCGGGATAGTCACCGGGGAGCTGTTTTTT. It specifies CASSQVGGIVTGELFF.